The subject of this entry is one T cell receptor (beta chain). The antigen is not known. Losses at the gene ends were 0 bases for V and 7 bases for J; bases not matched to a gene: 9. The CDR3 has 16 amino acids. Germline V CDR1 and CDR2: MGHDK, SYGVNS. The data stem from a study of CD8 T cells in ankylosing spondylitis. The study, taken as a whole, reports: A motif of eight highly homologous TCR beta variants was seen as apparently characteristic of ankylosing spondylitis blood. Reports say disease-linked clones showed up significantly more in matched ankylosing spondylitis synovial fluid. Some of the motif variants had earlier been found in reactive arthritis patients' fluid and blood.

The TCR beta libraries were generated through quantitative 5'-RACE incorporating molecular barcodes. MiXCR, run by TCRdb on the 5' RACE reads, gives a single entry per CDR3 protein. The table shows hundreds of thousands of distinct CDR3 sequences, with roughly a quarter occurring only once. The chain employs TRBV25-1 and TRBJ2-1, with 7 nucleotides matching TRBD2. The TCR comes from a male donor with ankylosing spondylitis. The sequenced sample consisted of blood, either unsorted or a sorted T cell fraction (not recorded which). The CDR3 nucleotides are TGTGCCAGCAGTGAATATCTCGGGGGAGGGCCTAATGAGCAGTTCTTC. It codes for CASSEYLGGGPNEQFF.